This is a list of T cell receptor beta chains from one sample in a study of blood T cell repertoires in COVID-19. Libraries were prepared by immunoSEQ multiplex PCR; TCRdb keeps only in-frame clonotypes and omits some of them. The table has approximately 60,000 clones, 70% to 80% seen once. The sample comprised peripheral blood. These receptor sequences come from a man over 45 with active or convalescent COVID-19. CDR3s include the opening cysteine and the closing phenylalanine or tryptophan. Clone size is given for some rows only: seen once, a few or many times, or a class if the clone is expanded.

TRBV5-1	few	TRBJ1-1	CASSPGGQGAAWGNTEAFF
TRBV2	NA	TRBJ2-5	CASRGTSLETQYF
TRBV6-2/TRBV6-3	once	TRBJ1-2	CASTPHRDTSGYTF
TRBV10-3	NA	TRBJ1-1	CAIVVNTEAFF
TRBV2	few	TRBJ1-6	CASGDSDLNSPLHF
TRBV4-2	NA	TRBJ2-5	CASSQLVAGGKETQYF
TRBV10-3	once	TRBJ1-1	CAISNQINTEAFF
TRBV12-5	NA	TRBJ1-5	CASGFDRLNQPQHF
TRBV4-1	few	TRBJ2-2	CASSQTSGGTGELFF
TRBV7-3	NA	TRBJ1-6	CASSLNPGGNSPLHF
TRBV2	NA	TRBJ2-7	CASNPRGGLIYEQYF
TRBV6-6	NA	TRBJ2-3	CASSRDPLAGGTTDTQYF
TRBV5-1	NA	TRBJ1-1	CASSKDRNTEAFF
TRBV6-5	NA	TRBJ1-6	CASSSGAPLHF
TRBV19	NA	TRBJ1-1	CASRSWGRTEAFF
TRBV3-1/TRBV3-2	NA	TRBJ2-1	CASAREGVKYEQFF
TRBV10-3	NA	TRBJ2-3	CAIKQGLSTDTQYF
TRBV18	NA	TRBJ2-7	CASSGGPGEQYF
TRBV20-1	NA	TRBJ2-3	CSASRLAGGGSSTDTQYF
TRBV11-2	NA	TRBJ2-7	CASSPDRGAHEQYF
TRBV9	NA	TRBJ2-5	CASSVGGNEVEAQYF
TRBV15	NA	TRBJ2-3	CATSRDTGDGADTQYF